This TCR beta chain stems from a study of T cell repertoires in cytomegalovirus infection. Whole-study context: Public TCR beta signatures marked donors with CMV infection and the matching HLA.

The germline V and J ends were trimmed by 2 bases and 2 bases, with 11 bases remaining between them. Per germline, CDR1 SGHTA and CDR2 FQGTGA. This CDR3 region has 15 residues. TCRdb fed the reads into MiXCR, producing one record per CDR3 protein. The sample shows about 130,000 distinct CDR3 sequences, roughly a quarter of them seen only once. This clonotype came up a few times. Its antigen is not known. The TCR was taken from a human donor in good health (CMV status not recorded). Some clones in this sample may be carry-over from other donors' samples. V and J are TRBV7-3 and TRBJ2-3; no clear D gene. Specimen: PBMCs, sequenced either directly or after in vitro stimulation (not recorded which). The CDR3 coding sequence is TGTGCCAGCAGCTTAGACCCCGGTTACACAGATACGCAGTATTTT. Translation: CASSLDPGYTDTQYF.